Listed below are T cell receptor beta chains from one sample, sequenced in a study of blood T cells in healthy people across ages. TCRdb re-derived calls from the 5' RACE reads in MiXCR, one entry per CDR3 protein. Here the sample spans about 640,000 distinct CDR3 sequences, 58% being singletons. Sequenced input: blood. All receptors come from a man between 60 and 75 years old in good health. CDR3s include the opening cysteine and the closing phenylalanine or tryptophan. Each record gives: D gene, J gene, V gene, clone size, CDR3 DNA, CDR3 protein. D genes are given only for firm matches. Clone size is shown for a subset of rows, as once, few, many or a class of expanded clone.

- | TRBJ2-2 | TRBV10-1 | - | TGCGCCAGCAGTGAGTCGAAGCCGGGACAGAACACCGGGGAGCTGTTTTTT | CASSESKPGQNTGELFF
- | TRBJ2-7 | TRBV5-1 | - | TGCGCCAGCCCCAGGTTGTACGAGCAGTACTTC | CASPRLYEQYF
TRBD1 | TRBJ2-2 | TRBV29-1 | - | TGCAGCGCCGCGACAGGGACGAACACCGGGGAGCTGTTTTTT | CSAATGTNTGELFF
- | TRBJ2-3 | TRBV20-1 | - | TGCAGTGCTAGAGATCCTTCGCAGGGGCGAGATACGCAGTATTTT | CSARDPSQGRDTQYF
- | TRBJ2-3 | TRBV14 | - | TGTGCCAGCAGCCACGACGGGGCACGTGGTGCGCAGTATTTT | CASSHDGARGAQYF
- | TRBJ2-7 | TRBV27 | - | TGTGCCAGCAGTTCAGGGATCTCCTACGAGCAGTACTTC | CASSSGISYEQYF
- | TRBJ1-1 | TRBV29-1 | - | TGCAGCGTTCGTCGCAACATGAACACTGAAGCTTTCTTT | CSVRRNMNTEAFF
- | TRBJ1-5 | TRBV6-2/TRBV6-3 | - | TGTGCCAGCAATGACCGTAGCAATCAGCCCCAGCATTTT | CASNDRSNQPQHF
- | TRBJ2-3 | TRBV20-1 | few | TGCAGTGCTAGCGGGGACACAGATACGCAGTATTTT | CSASGDTDTQYF
- | TRBJ2-7 | TRBV29-1 | - | TGCAGCGTTGCTGTCTCCAGCCGGGCCGAGCAGTACTTC | CSVAVSSRAEQYF